Shown below are 20 T cell receptor beta chains from a single sample sequenced in a study of radiotherapy plus CTLA-4 blockade in lung cancer. Generated by immunoSEQ multiplex PCR, the TCRdb table keeps only in-frame clones and is missing some. Of just over 60,000 clones listed, approximately 80% are singletons. The sample was peripheral blood, taken from a patient treated with radiotherapy plus ipilimumab. The receptor source for this set is a human donor with non-small cell lung cancer who had a complete response to radiotherapy plus ipilimumab.

The chain is built from TRBV5-1 and TRBJ1-1; D call uncertain. Germline values: CDR1 SGHRS, CDR2 YFSETQ. The CDR3 is made up of 13 amino acids. The ends were cut back, 4 bases at V and 8 bases at J, with 15 bases in the middle. The CDR3 DNA sequence: TGCGCCAGCAGCCTTGGCCGGACGGGGGAAGCTTTCTTT. This codes for CASSLGRTGEAFF.

CDR3 in DNA: TGTGCCAGCAGCTTGGGACCAGCCACCAAACTAAATGAGCAGTTCTTC. Protein: CASSLGPATKLNEQFF. J is TRBJ2-1 and V is TRBV5-6; D remains unclear. Germline-derived CDR1 and CDR2 are SGHDT and YYEEEE. This CDR3 comprises 16 residues. V was clipped by 0 bases and J by 7 bases, with 17 bases between them.

The CDR3 DNA reads as TGTGCCAGCAGCTTGGCAGATCAATTGGCAGATACGCAGTATTTT. Translated: CASSLADQLADTQYF. This chain links TRBV11-3 with TRBJ2-3, with D unclear. Germline V gives CDR1 SGHNT, CDR2 YENEEA. Trimming removed 3 bases at V and 4 bases at J, with 14 bases between. This CDR3 comprises 15 residues.

The chain combines TRBV19 with TRBJ1-1; D is possibly TRBD1 (6 bases). The CDR3 contains 13 residues. Trimming removed 6 bases from V and 1 base from J, with 9 bases in between. CDR1 and CDR2 from the germline V gene are LNHDA and SQIVND (reference sequence). In DNA form, the CDR3 reads TGTGCCAGTAGGCCGGGACAGAACACTGAAGCTTTCTTT. Translation gives CASRPGQNTEAFF.

This clone appeared once. The chain carries TRBV18 and TRBJ2-7; a possible D gene is TRBD1 (6 bases). Trimming stripped 6 bases from V and 2 bases from J, with 11 bases between. Germline assignment: CDR1 KGHSH and CDR2 LQKENI. CDR3 length: 13 residues. The CDR3 DNA reads as TGTGCCAGCTCCCACAGGGACGCCTACGAGCAGTACGTC. Its protein is CASSHRDAYEQYV.

The chain employs TRBV5-1 and TRBJ1-3, with 10 bases that match TRBD1. Germline trimming cut 4 bases from V and 8 bases from J; bases unmatched to any gene: 3. Germline CDR1 is SGHRS and CDR2 is YFSETQ. The CDR3 spans 13 residues. The DNA of the CDR3 is TGCGCCAGCAGCGTCGACAGGGGGCACACCATATATTTT. It codes for CASSVDRGHTIYF.

The rearrangement uses TRBV7-9 and TRBJ2-5; no firm D call. V dropped 3 bases and J dropped 9 bases, with 11 bases sitting between them. The CDR3 runs to 12 residues. Germline lookup yields CDR1 SEHNR and CDR2 FQNEAQ (reference sequence). The CDR3 loop is CASSFALESQYF. The CDR3 region has the DNA TGTGCCAGCAGCTTCGCTTTGGAGTCCCAGTACTTC.

This clone was picked up a small number of times. V is TRBV18 and J is TRBJ1-1; 7 nucleotides line up with TRBD1. The V segment lost 5 bases and the J segment 5 bases; nucleotides outside the gene matches: 8. This CDR3 spans 14 amino acids. Germline V CDR1 and CDR2: KGHSH, LQKENI. CDR3 sequence reads: CASSDSGGVTEAFF. In DNA form, the CDR3 reads TGTGCCAGCTCAGACTCAGGGGGGGTGACTGAAGCTTTCTTT.

This clone was observed a handful of times. V is TRBV5-1 and J is TRBJ1-1, with D maybe TRBD1 (5 bases). The CDR3 totals 17 residues. The germline V gene encodes CDR1 SGHRS and CDR2 YFSETQ. The V and J ends lost 4 bases and 0 bases respectively, with 19 bases between them. CDR3 region: CASSPTAQAEMNTEAFF. The DNA of the CDR3 is TGCGCCAGCAGCCCGACAGCGCAAGCGGAAATGAACACTGAAGCTTTCTTT.

The chain has TRBV9 and TRBJ2-5, with D maybe TRBD2 (6 bases). The CDR3 is 15 residues long. The V gene lost 4 bases and the J gene lost 3 bases, with 16 bases spanning the gap. In germline, CDR1 is SGDLS, CDR2 YYNGEE. Here the CDR3 DNA reads TGTGCCAGCAGCCCGGGACTCTCGGCGGAAGAGACCCAGTACTTC. Translating it yields CASSPGLSAEETQYF.

V usage is TRBV6-4 and J usage is TRBJ2-1, with 7 bases lining up with TRBD2. The V gene's germline CDR1 is MRHNA and CDR2 SNTAGT. This CDR3 is 14 amino acids long. V dropped 1 base and J dropped 6; count of bases not matched to a gene: 3. The CDR3: CASSDYWGGNEQFF. The DNA of the CDR3 is TGTGCCAGCAGTGACTATTGGGGGGGCAATGAGCAGTTCTTC.

This clone was found a few times. The CDR3 is CASSKRDGAIGQYF. As DNA, the CDR3 is TGTGCCAGCAGTAAACGGGACGGCGCTATCGGGCAGTACTTC. This chain links TRBV6-1 with TRBJ2-7; D might be TRBD1 or TRBD2, each matching 5 bases. Trimming removed 5 bases at V and 9 bases at J, with 20 bases between. This CDR3 spans 14 amino acids. Germline values: CDR1 MNHNS, CDR2 SASEGT.

The chain is built from TRBV7-9 and TRBJ2-3; TRBD2 agrees at 11 bases. The CDR3 covers 16 residues. V was pared by 2 bases and J by 2 bases, with 3 bases of the junction left unmatched. CDR1 and CDR2 (germline): SEHNR, FQNEAQ (reference sequence). In nucleotides, the CDR3 is TGTGCCAGCAGCTTAACTAGCGGGGGTCACACAGATACGCAGTATTTT. The encoded protein is CASSLTSGGHTDTQYF.

The chain links TRBV28 to TRBJ2-7; maybe TRBD2 (5 bases). V was trimmed by 8 bases and J by 3 bases, leaving 23 bases between them. The CDR3 covers 16 residues. Germline CDR1 reads MDHEN; CDR2 reads SYDVKM. CDR3 in amino acids: CASSPGSASSGYEQYV. CDR3 sequence (DNA): TGTGCCAGCTCCCCTGGTAGCGCATCCTCGGGCTACGAGCAGTACGTC.

CDR3 DNA sequence: TGTGCCAGCACCGACAGGGGGCGGGTAGCTTTCTTT. Protein: CASTDRGRVAFF. The chain carries TRBV2 and TRBJ1-1; 10 bases are a match to TRBD1. J gave up 10 bases and V 7 bases, and 6 bases lay outside the gene matches. CDR1 is SNHLY, CDR2 FYNNEI, per germline. CDR3 size: 12 residues.

This clone was picked up a small number of times. This chain uses TRBV9 with TRBJ1-3; no firm D call. Per germline, CDR1 SGDLS and CDR2 YYNGEE. CDR3 length: 14 residues. The ends were cut back, 3 bases at V and 0 bases at J, with 7 bases in the middle. DNA of the CDR3: TGTGCCAGCAGCGCTACCTACTCTGGAAACACCATATATTTT. Protein: CASSATYSGNTIYF.

The genes are TRBV5-4 and TRBJ1-6, with D uncertain. Germline CDR1 SGHNT, CDR2 YYREEE (reference sequence). The CDR3 extends over 18 amino acids. The V gene lost 6 bases and the J gene lost 1 base, with 20 bases spanning the gap. The CDR3 here is CASTLGSGGRSYNSPLHF. The DNA of the CDR3 is TGTGCCAGCACCCTGGGGTCAGGCGGACGTTCCTATAATTCACCCCTCCACTTT.

The J gene is TRBJ2-7, the V gene TRBV29-1; possibly TRBD1 for D (6 bases). Germline CDR1 SQVTM, CDR2 ANQGSEA. Trimming took off 6 bases at V and 4 bases at J, with 19 bases between the two ends. The length of the CDR3 is 14 residues. CDR3 sequence (DNA): TGCAGCGTCAAACCCGAGACAGGACCTTACGAGCAGTACTTC. This translates into CSVKPETGPYEQYF.

The CDR3 loop reads CASSSPAIRTGELFF. DNA for the CDR3: TGTGCCAGCAGCTCCCCCGCGATTAGGACCGGGGAGCTGTTTTTT. V and J are TRBV5-4 and TRBJ2-2; D is uncertain. Germline loops: CDR1 SGHNT, CDR2 YYREEE (reference sequence). V lost 3 bases to trimming and J lost 5 bases, with 14 bases between them. The CDR3 covers 15 residues.

Remarks on this clone: The same CDR3 can be traced to other DNA sequences in this sample. The chain links TRBV5-1 to TRBJ2-5; 9 nucleotides agree with TRBD1. CDR1 is SGHRS, CDR2 YFSETQ, per germline. V dropped 1 base and J dropped 5; count of bases not matched to a gene: 6. The CDR3 runs 15 residues. In DNA form, the CDR3 reads TGCGCCAGCAGCTTGACAGGGGGCCAAGGGGAGACCCAGTACTTC. Translation gives CASSLTGGQGETQYF.